A single sample gave rise to the 12 T cell receptor beta chains below, sequenced in a study of blood T cell repertoires in COVID-19. Using immunoSEQ multiplex PCR, the repertoire was profiled, and TCRdb retains in-frame clones only, with some absent. The sample lists under 95,000 clones, around nine tenths occurring once. Material for sequencing was peripheral blood. The receptor source for this set is a man aged 35-49 years with acute or convalescent COVID-19.

V usage is TRBV2 and J usage is TRBJ1-2; 7 nucleotides line up with TRBD1. The CDR3 is made up of 13 amino acids. The germline CDR1 and CDR2 sequences are SNHLY and FYNNEI. Trimming at V came to 8 bases and at J to 2 bases, leaving 5 bases not matched to a gene. CDR3: CASRTGANYGYTF. Here the CDR3 DNA reads TGTGCCAGCCGGACAGGAGCCAACTATGGCTACACCTTC.

This clone was recorded a few times. The rearrangement links TRBV20-1 to TRBJ1-1; TRBD1 agrees at 9 bases. The CDR3 is 16 amino acids. With V trimmed by 3 bases and J by 0 bases, 8 bases remained unmatched. Per the germline V gene, CDR1 is DFQATT and CDR2 is SNEGSKA (reference sequence). CDR3 region: CSASAGTGRMNTEAFF. Written as DNA, the CDR3 is TGCAGTGCTAGTGCCGGGACAGGGCGAATGAACACTGAAGCTTTCTTT.

The genes are TRBV5-4 and TRBJ2-7, with TRBD2 identical over 9 bases. V dropped 0 bases and J dropped 4; count of bases not matched to a gene: 2. CDR1 is SGHNT, CDR2 YYREEE, per germline (reference sequence). The CDR3 spans 14 residues. CDR3 DNA sequence: TGTGCCAGCAGCTTGGGTAGCGGGAGTTACGAGCAGTACTTC. This translates into CASSLGSGSYEQYF. The variable domain in full, with the rest retrieved from reference TRBV5-4 and TRBJ2-7, is ETGVTQSPTHLIKTRGQQVTLRCSSQSGHNTVSWYQQALGQGPQFIFQYYREEENGRGNFPPRFSGLQFPNYSSELNVNALELDDSALYLCASSLGSGSYEQYFGPGTRLTVT.

This chain connects TRBV4-3 to TRBJ2-5; the D gene is possibly TRBD2 (5 bases). Trimming took off 0 bases at V and 5 bases at J, with 10 bases between the two ends. Germline-derived CDR1 and CDR2 are LGHNA and YSLEER. The CDR3 sequence is 14 residues long. CDR3 coding DNA: TGCGCCAGCAGCCAAGATGCGGGTCCCGAGACCCAGTACTTC. Encoded protein: CASSQDAGPETQYF.

V and J are TRBV5-1 and TRBJ2-5, with unresolved D. V lost 4 bases, J lost 4 bases, and 14 bases lay in between. The CDR3 consists of 14 residues. Per the germline V gene, CDR1 is SGHRS and CDR2 is YFSETQ. The CDR3 DNA reads TGCGCCAGCAGCGCAAATATTGCAGGAGAGACCCAGTACTTC. Amino acid sequence: CASSANIAGETQYF.

The gene calls are TRBV11-1 and TRBJ2-1; D perhaps matches TRBD1 (6 bases). This CDR3 comprises 16 residues. Deletions cut 5 bases from V and 0 bases from J, with 14 bases between. CDR1 SGHAT and CDR2 FQDESV come from the germline V gene (reference sequence). CDR3 amino acids: CASSRTGTSSYNEQFF. DNA of the CDR3: TGTGCCAGCAGCCGGACCGGGACAAGCTCCTACAATGAGCAGTTCTTC.

CDR3 loop: CASSPQPLAGGGDTQYF. In DNA form, the CDR3 reads TGTGCCAGCAGCCCTCAACCCCTAGCGGGGGGGGGAGATACGCAGTATTTT. The chain is built from TRBV9 and TRBJ2-3, with 12 bases that match TRBD2. The CDR3 totals 17 residues. Germline V gene sequence: CDR1 SGDLS, CDR2 YYNGEE. V shed 4 bases, J shed 5 bases, and the junction held 11 bases outside the gene matches. The variable domain in full, with the rest retrieved from reference TRBV9 and TRBJ2-3, is DSGVTQTPKHLITATGQRVTLRCSPRSGDLSVYWYQQSLDQGLQFLIQYYNGEERAKGNILERFSAQQFPDLHSELNLSSLELGDSALYFCASSPQPLAGGGDTQYFGPGTRLTVL.

This clone was seen only a few times. The rearrangement links TRBV5-4 to TRBJ2-1; maybe TRBD2 (6 bases). The length of the CDR3 is 16 residues. Germline values: CDR1 SGHNT, CDR2 YYREEE (reference sequence). V gave up 4 bases and J gave up 6 bases, with 20 bases separating them. In DNA, the CDR3 is TGTGCCAGCAGCCCCAGTTCGGGAGTCGGGACCAATGAGCAGTTCTTC. Translation: CASSPSSGVGTNEQFF.

The gene calls are TRBV20-1 and TRBJ2-1, with 9 bases that match TRBD1. V trimming: 3 bases; J trimming: 1 base; junction bases outside the gene matches: 7. The CDR3 sequence is 16 residues long. Germline CDR1 is DFQATT and CDR2 is SNEGSKA (reference sequence). Here the CDR3 DNA reads TGCAGTGCTAGTATTACCGGGACAGGGTCCTACAATGAGCAGTTCTTC. This gives the protein CSASITGTGSYNEQFF.

The genes are TRBV3-1 (or the pseudogene TRBV3-2) and TRBJ1-2, with D hard to call. The germline CDR1 and CDR2 sequences are LGHDT and YNNKEL (reference sequence). The CDR3 is made up of 15 amino acids. Trimming took 0 bases from V and 4 from J, leaving 12 bases between them. The CDR3 loop reads CASSQDMTGSYGYTF. The CDR3 DNA reads TGTGCCAGCAGCCAAGATATGACGGGATCCTATGGCTACACCTTC.

This clone was seen once. This chain joins TRBV27 and TRBJ2-7; D not resolved. Deletions cut 6 bases from V and 3 bases from J, with 9 bases between. This CDR3 spans 12 amino acids. Germline lookup yields CDR1 MNHEY and CDR2 SMNVEV (reference sequence). The chain's CDR3 is CASRGSHYEQYF. The DNA for the CDR3 is TGTGCCAGCAGGGGCAGTCACTACGAGCAGTACTTC.

The gene calls are TRBV12-5 and TRBJ1-3, with 7 bases that match TRBD1. Germline assignment: CDR1 LGHNT and CDR2 FRNRAP. The CDR3 has 15 amino acids. V lost 1 base and J lost 9; bases outside the gene matches: 9. The CDR3 region is CASGLDPRQGTTIYF. For the CDR3, the DNA is TGTGCTAGTGGTTTGGACCCCAGACAGGGCACCACCATATATTTT.